The TCR beta chain under discussion was sequenced for a study of Graves' ophthalmopathy and Graves' hyperthyroidism. Hyperthyroidism in these 18- to 65-year-old patients was newly diagnosed, lasting under 2 months. The source of the PBMCs was less than 12 ml of fresh peripheral blood. RNA transcripts yielded amplified TCR beta CDR3 regions. Amplification began with first-round RT-PCR using HTBI primers, then second-round multiplex PCR was performed. TCRdb re-called the multiplex PCR reads through MiXCR, storing one row per CDR3 protein. The table has 600,000 to 650,000 distinct CDR3 sequences, roughly 20% seen once. General study points: Most expanded clonotypes in thyroid above 0.001 frequency also showed up in blood. Prediction of ophthalmopathy progression reached around 71% sensitivity and approximately 73% specificity.

The CDR3 is 14 residues long. V dropped 6 bases and J dropped 3; count of bases not matched to a gene: 6. This clonotype was seen many times. No antigen is known for it. This TCR came from a woman aged 18-29 years with stable Graves' hyperthyroidism. Some clones in this sample may be carry-over from other donors' samples. The V and J genes are TRBV12-3 or TRBV12-4 and TRBJ1-2; 8 nucleotides match TRBD1. Sequencing input: peripheral blood. CDR3 region: CASSLRGRDYGYTF. The CDR3 DNA reads as TGTGCCAGCAGCCTCAGGGGGCGCGACTATGGCTACACCTTC.